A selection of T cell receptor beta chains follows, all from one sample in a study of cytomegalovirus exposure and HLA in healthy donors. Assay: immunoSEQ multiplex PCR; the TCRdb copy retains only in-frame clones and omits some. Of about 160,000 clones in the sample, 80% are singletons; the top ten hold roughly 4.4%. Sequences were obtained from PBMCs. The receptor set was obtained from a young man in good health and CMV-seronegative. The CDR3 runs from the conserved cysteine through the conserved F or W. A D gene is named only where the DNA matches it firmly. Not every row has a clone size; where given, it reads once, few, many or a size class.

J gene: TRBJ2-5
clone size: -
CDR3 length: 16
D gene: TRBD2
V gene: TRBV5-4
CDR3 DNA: TGTGCCAGCAGCCCTGGGACTAGCGGGCTCCAAGAGACCCAGTACTTC
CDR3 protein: CASSPGTSGLQETQYF

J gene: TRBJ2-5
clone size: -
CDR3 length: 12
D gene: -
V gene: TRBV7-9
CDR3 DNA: TGTGCCAGCAGCCCACAGTGGGAGACCCAGTACTTC
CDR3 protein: CASSPQWETQYF

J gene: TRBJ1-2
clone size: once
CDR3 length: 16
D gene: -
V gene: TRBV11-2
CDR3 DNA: TGTGCCAGCAGCCCTATAAGGGGGGGAGCTAACTATGGCTACACCTTC
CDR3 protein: CASSPIRGGANYGYTF

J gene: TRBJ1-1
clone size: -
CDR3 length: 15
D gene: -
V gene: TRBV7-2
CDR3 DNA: TGTGCCAGCAGCTTAGCGCACGGGTTGAACACTGAAGCTTTCTTT
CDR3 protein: CASSLAHGLNTEAFF

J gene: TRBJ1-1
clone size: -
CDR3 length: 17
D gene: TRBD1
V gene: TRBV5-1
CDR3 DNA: TGCGCCAGCAGCTTGAAACATATGACAGGGATGGGGACTGAAGCTTTCTTT
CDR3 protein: CASSLKHMTGMGTEAFF

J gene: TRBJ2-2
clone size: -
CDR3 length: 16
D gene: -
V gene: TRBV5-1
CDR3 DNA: TGCGCCAGCAGCTTCCCTGGGCATCAAACATCAGGGGAGCTGTTTTTT
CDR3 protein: CASSFPGHQTSGELFF

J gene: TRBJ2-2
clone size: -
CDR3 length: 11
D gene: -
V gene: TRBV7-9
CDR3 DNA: TGTGCCAGCAGCCCCCTAGGGGAGCTGTTTTTT
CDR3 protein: CASSPLGELFF

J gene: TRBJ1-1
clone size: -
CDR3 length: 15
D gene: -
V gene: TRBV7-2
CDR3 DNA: TGTGCCAGCAGCGTACGAACAGGGTATGACACTGAAGCTTTCTTT
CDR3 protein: CASSVRTGYDTEAFF

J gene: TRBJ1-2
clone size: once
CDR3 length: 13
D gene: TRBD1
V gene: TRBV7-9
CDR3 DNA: TGTGCCAGCAGATCTAACAGGGGTTTGGGCTACACCTTC
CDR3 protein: CASRSNRGLGYTF

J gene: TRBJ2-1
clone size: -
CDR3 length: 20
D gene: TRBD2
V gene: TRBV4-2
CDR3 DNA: TGTGCCAGCAGCCAAGATTGGAAACTAGCGGGAGCTTCTTTCTACAATGAGCAGTTCTTC
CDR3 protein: CASSQDWKLAGASFYNEQFF

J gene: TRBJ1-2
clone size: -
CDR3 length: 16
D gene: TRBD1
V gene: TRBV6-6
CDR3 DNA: TGTGCCAGCAGTTACACTACTTCCGGGACAGGGAGAGGCTACACCTTC
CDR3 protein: CASSYTTSGTGRGYTF

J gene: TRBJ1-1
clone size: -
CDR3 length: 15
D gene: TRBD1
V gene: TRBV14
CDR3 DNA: TGTGCCAGCAGCCTCTCCCTACCGGGACAGAGCCTAGCTTTCTTT
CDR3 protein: CASSLSLPGQSLAFF

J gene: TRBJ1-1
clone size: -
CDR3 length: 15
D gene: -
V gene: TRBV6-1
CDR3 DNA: TGTGCCAGCAGCACATCCTCAACCCTGAACACTGAAGCTTTCTTT
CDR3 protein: CASSTSSTLNTEAFF

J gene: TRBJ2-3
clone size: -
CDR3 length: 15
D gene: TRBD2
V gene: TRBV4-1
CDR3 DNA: TGCGCCAGCAGCCAAGTTCTAGCGGGAGCAGATACGCAGTATTTT
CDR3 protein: CASSQVLAGADTQYF

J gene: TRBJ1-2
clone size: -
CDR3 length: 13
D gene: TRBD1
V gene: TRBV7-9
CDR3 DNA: TGTGCCAGCAGCCAGACAGGGAACTATGGCTACACCTTC
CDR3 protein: CASSQTGNYGYTF

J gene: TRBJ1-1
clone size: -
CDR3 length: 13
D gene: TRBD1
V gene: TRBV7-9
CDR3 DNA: TGTGCCAGCAGCTTAGAAGACAGGGGGCAAGCTTTCTTT
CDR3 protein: CASSLEDRGQAFF

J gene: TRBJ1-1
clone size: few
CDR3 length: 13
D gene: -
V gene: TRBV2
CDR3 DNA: TGTGCCAGCAGGATAGATGTGAACACTGAAGCTTTCTTT
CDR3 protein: CASRIDVNTEAFF

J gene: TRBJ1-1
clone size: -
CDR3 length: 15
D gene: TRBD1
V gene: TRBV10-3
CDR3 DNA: TGTGCCATCAGTGAGGTGGACAGGGTGAACACTGAAGCTTTCTTT
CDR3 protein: CAISEVDRVNTEAFF

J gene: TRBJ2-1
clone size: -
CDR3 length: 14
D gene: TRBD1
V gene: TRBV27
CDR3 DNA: TGTGCCAGCAGTTTGTTCGGGACAGACAATGAGCAGTTCTTC
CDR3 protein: CASSLFGTDNEQFF

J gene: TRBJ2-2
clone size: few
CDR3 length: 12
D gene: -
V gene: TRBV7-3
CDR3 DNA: TGTGCCAGCAGCTCGGACTTCGGGGAGCTGTTTTTT
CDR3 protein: CASSSDFGELFF

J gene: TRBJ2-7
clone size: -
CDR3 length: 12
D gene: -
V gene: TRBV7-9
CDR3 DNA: TGTGCCAGCAGCCAAGGGGGTAGGGAGCAGTACTTC
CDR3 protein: CASSQGGREQYF

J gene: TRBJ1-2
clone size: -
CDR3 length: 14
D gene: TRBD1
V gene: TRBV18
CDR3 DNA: TGTGCCAGCTCTCAATTACAGGGGAGCGATGGCTACACCTTC
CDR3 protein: CASSQLQGSDGYTF

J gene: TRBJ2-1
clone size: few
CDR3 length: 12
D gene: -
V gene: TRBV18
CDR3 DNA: TGTGCCAGCTCCCTCAGTATTCATGAGCAGTTCTTC
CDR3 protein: CASSLSIHEQFF

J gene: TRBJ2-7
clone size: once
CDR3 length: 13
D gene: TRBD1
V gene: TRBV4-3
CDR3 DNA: TGCGCCAGCAGCCCTGACAGGGGCCGCGAGCAGTACTTC
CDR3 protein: CASSPDRGREQYF

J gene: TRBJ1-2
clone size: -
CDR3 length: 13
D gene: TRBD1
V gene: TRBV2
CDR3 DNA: TGTGCCAGCAAGGAGGCGACAGGGAGAGGCTACACCTTC
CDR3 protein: CASKEATGRGYTF

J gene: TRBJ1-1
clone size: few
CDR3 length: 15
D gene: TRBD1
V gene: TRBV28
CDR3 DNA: TGTGCCAGCAGTTTAGGGTACAGGGGGCGGACTGAAGCTTTCTTT
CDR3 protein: CASSLGYRGRTEAFF

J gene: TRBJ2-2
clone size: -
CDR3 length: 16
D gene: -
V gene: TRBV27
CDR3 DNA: TGTGCCAGCACAATGGTGGCAGGGGCAAACACCGGGGAGCTGTTTTTT
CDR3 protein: CASTMVAGANTGELFF

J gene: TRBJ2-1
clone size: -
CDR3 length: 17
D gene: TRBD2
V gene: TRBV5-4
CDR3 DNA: TGTGCCACGGGAAGCGCTTATAGCGGGAGGGCCTCCAATGAGCAGTTCTTC
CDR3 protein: CATGSAYSGRASNEQFF

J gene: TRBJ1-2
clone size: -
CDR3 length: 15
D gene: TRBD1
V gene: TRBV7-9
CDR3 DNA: TGTGCCAGCAGCCGGGACAGGGTGGAACGACAGGGCTACACCTTC
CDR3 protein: CASSRDRVERQGYTF

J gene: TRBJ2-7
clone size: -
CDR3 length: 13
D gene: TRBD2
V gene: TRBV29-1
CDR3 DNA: TGCAGCGTTGAAACTAGGGAGGGCTACGAGCAGTACTTC
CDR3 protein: CSVETREGYEQYF

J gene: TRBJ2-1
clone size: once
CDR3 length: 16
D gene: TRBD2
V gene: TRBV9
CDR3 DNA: TGTGCCAGCAGCCCCTCATCTAGCGGCTCCTACAATGAGCAGTTCTTC
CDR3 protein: CASSPSSSGSYNEQFF

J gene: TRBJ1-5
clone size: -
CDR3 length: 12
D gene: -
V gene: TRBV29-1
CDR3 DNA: TGCAGTTATAGACAGACCAATCAGCCCCAGCATTTT
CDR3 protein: CSYRQTNQPQHF

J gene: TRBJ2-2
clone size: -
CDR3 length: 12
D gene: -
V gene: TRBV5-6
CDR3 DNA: TGTGCCAGCAGCCCTTACACCGGGGAGCTGTTTTTT
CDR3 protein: CASSPYTGELFF

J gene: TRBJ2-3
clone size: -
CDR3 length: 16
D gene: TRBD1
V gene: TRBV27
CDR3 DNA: TGTGCCAGCAGTTTAGACAGGACAGGCGGGACAGATACGCAGTATTTT
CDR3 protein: CASSLDRTGGTDTQYF

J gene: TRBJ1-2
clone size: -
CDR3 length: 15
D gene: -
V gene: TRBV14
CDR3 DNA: TGTGCCAGCAGCCCCGCCTGGAGGGTTAACTATGGCTACACCTTC
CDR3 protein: CASSPAWRVNYGYTF

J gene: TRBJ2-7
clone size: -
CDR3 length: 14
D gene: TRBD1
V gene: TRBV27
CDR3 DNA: TGTGCCAGCAGTTCCGGGACAGGGGGGTACGAGCAGTACTTC
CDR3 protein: CASSSGTGGYEQYF

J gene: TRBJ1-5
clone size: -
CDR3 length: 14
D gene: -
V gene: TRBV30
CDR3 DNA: TGTGCCTGGAGGGCGGCTAATAGCAATCAGCCCCAGCATTTT
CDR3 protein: CAWRAANSNQPQHF

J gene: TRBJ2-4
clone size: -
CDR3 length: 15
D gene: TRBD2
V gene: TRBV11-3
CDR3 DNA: TGTGCCAGCAGCTTAGCGGGAGGTGCCAAAAACATTCAGTACTTC
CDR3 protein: CASSLAGGAKNIQYF

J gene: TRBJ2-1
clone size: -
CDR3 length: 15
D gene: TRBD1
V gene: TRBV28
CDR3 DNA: TGTGCCAGCAGTTCTACAGGGGGCCTCTACAATGAGCAGTTCTTC
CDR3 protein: CASSSTGGLYNEQFF

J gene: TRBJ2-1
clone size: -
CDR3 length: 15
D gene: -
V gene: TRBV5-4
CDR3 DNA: TGTGCCACCAACCGGGGGGGACAGGGCTACAATGAGCAGTTCTTC
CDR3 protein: CATNRGGQGYNEQFF

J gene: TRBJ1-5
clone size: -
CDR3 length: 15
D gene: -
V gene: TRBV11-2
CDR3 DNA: TGTGCCAGCAGCTTAGCGGGGGAAGTACATCAGCCCCAGCATTTT
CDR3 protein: CASSLAGEVHQPQHF

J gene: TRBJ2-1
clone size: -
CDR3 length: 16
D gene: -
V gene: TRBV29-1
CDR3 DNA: TGCAGCGTTGAAGCCTCGGACATCAGGGGTTACAATGAGCAGTTCTTC
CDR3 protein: CSVEASDIRGYNEQFF

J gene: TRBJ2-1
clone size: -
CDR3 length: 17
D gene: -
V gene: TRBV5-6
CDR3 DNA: TGTGCCAGCAGCTCCGAAGACGGACAGACGCTCTACAATGAGCAGTTCTTC
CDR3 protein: CASSSEDGQTLYNEQFF

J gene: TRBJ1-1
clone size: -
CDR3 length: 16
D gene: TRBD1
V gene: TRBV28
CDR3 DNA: TGTGCCAGCTCTCGCCGAGGGGGCAGAAAGTACACTGAAGCTTTCTTT
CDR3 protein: CASSRRGGRKYTEAFF

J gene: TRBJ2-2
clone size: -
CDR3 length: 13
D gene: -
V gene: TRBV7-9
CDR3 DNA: TGTGCCAGCAGCTTCGTTAACACCGGGGAGCTGTTTTTT
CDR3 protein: CASSFVNTGELFF

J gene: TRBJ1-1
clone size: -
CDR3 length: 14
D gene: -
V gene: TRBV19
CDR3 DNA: TGTGCCAGCTCTCCCTTGGGCAGGAACACTGAAGCTTTCTTT
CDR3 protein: CASSPLGRNTEAFF